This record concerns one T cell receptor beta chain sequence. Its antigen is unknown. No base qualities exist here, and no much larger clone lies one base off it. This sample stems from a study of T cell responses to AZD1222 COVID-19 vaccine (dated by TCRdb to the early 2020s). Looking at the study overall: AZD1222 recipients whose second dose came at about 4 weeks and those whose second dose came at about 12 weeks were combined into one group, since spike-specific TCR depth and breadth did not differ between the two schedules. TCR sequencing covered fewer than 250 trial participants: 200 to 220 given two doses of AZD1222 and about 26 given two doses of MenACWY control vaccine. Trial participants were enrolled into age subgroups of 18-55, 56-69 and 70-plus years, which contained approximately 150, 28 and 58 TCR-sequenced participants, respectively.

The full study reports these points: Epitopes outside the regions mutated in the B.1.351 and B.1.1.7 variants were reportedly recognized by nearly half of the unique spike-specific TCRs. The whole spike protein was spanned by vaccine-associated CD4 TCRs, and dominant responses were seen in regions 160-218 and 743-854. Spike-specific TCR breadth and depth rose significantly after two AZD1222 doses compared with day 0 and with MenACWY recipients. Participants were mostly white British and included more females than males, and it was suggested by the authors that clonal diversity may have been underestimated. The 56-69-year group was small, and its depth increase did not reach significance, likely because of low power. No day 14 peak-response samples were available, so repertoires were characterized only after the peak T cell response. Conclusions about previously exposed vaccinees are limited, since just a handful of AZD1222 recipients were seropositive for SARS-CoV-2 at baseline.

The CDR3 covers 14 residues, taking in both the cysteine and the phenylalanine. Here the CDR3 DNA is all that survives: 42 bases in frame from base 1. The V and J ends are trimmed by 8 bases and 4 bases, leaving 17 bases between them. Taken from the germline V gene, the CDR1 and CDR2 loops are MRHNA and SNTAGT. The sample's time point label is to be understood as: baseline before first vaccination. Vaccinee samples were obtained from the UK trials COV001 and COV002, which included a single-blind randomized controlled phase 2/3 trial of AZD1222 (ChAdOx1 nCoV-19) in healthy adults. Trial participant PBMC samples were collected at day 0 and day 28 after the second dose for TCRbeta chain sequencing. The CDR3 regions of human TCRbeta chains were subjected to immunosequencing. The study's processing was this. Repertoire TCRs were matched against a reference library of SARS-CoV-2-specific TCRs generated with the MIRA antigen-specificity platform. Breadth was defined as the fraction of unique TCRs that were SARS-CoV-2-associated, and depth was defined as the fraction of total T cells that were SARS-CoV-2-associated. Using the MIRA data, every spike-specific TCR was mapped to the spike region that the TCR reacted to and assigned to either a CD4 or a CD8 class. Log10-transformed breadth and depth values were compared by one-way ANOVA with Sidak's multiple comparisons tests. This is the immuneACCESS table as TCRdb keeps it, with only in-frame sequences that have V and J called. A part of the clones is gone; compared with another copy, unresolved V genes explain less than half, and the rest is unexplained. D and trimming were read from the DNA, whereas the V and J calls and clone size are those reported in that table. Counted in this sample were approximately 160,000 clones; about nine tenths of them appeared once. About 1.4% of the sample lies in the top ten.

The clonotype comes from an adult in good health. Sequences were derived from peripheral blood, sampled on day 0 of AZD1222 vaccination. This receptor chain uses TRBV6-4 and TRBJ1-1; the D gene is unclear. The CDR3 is CASGRRPEATEAFF. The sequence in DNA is TGTGCCAGCGGAAGGAGGCCGGAGGCCACTGAAGCTTTCTTT.